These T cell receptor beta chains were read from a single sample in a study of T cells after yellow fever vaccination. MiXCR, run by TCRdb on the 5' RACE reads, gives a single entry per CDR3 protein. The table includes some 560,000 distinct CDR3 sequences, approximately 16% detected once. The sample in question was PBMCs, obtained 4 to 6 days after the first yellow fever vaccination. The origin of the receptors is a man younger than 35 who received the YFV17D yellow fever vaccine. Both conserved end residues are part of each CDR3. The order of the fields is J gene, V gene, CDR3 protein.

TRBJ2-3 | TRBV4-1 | CASSQEGLTQYF
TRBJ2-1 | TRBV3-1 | CASSQGDIYNEQFF
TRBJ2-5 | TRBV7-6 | CASSSGPGGTQYF
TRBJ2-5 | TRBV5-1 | CASSTGRQGTQYF
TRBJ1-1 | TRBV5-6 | CASSSRQAWNTEAFF
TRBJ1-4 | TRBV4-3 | CASSQDPPRDISRKLFF
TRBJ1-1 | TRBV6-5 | CASSWDRENTEAFF
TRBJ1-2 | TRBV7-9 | CASSPDSAYGYTF
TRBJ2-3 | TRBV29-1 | CSVGKGGMADTQYF
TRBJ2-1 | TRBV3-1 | CASSQGAGDNEQFF
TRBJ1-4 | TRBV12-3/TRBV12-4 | CASSLRTGDEKLFF
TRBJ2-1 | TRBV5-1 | CASSLSSGAVQFF
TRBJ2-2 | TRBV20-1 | CSARDPPGGELFF
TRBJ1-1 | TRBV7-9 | CASSLELGSNTEAFF
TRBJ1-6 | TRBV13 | CASSLVGQGGSPLHF
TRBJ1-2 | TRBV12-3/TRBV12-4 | CASRYRTGQSEGGYTF
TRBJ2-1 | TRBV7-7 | CASSLGPSGNEQFF
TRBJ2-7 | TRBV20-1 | CSAILPGDEQYF
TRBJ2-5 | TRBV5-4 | CASSMTDRGIETQYF
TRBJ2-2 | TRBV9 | CASSVAWGTSNTGELFF
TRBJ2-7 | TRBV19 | CASSMAGYYEQYF
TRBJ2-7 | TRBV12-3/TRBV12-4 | CASRLQGAGEQYF
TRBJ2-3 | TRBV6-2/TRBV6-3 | CASSYSPDTQYF
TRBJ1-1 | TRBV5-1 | CASSEEVGNTEAFF
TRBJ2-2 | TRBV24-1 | CATSDPTKGIGELFF
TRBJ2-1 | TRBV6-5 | CASSYSFGADSYNEQFF
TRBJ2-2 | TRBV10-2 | CASTLAGGPRTGELFF
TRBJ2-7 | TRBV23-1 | CASSRAPGRESYEQYF
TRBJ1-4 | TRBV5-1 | CASTAATNEKLFF
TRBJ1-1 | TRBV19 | CASSFGQGGVEGEAFF
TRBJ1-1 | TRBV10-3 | CAIMGGWGDTEAFF
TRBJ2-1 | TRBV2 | CAITGTTYNEQFF
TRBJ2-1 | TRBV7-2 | CASSSRGGNEQFF
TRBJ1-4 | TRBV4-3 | CASSPTRTGGKLFF
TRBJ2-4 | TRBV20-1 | CSARPTGKRNIQYF
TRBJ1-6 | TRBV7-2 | CASSLRLGNSPLHF
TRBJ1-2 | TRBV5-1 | CASSLDGGRGNYGYTF
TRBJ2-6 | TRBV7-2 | CASSRSGGSSGANVLTF
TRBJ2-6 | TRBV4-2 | CASSQEDSSGANVLTF
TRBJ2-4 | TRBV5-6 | CASSLGQGRLAKNIQYF
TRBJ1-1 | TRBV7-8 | CASSPPKRGTEAFF
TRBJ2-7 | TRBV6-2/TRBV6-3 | CASSYRLMDEQYF
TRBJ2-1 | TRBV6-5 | CASSSRSPSYNEQFF
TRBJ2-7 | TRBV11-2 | CASSLGVGQYEQYF
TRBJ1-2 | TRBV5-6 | CASSWDGKVYYGYTF
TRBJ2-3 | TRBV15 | CATRGGPDSDTQYF
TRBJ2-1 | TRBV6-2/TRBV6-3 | CASSPHVGVYNEQFF
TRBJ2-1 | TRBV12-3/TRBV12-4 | CASQPGQGLNEQFF
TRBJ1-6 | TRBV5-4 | CASSSAGGPDSPLHF
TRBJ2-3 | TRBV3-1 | CASSPQDVGSTDTQYF
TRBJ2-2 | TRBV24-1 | CATRGRSNTGELFF
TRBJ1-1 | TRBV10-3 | CAISERNRKNTEAFF
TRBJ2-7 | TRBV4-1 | CASSSRDELSYEQYF
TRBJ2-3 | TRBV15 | CATSRLAGTDTQYF
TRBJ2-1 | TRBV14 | CASSQDNGQNNEQFF